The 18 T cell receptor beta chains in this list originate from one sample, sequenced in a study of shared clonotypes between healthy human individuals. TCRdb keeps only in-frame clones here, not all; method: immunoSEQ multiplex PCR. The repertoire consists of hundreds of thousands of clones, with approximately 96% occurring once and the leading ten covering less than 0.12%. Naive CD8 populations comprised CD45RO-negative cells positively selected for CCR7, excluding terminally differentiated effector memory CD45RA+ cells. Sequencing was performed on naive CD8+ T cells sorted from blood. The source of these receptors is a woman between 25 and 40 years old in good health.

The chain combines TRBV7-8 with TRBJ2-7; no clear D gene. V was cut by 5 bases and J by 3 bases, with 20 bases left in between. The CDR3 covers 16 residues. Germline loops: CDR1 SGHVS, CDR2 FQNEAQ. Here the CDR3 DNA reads TGTGCCAGCAGCCCCTTACGCGGTACCCTATTCTACGAGCAGTACTTC. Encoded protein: CASSPLRGTLFYEQYF.

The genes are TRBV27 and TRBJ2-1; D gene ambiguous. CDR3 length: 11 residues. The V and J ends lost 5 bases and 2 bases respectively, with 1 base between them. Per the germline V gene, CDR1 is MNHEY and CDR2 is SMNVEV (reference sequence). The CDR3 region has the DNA TGTGCCAGCAGTGCCTACAATGAGCAGTTCTTC. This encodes CASSAYNEQFF.

CDR3 DNA sequence: TGTGCCAGCAGTTGGGCCCAGTCCGAGCAGTACTTC. As protein: CASSWAQSEQYF. The chain has TRBV27 and TRBJ2-7; D gene uncertain. This CDR3 spans 12 amino acids. The V gene lost 4 bases and the J gene lost 6 bases, with 10 bases spanning the gap. CDR1 is MNHEY, CDR2 SMNVEV, per germline (reference sequence).

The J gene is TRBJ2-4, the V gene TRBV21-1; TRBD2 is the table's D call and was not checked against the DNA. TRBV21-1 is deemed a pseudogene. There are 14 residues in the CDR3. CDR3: CASSKTSGRVRRYF. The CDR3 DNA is TGTGCCAGCAGCAAGACTAGCGGGAGGGTCCGAAGGTACTTC.

This chain's CDR3 is CASSDTQGLGTQYF. Here the CDR3 DNA reads TGTGCCAGCAGCGACACACAGGGGTTGGGGACCCAGTACTTC. V and J are TRBV9 and TRBJ2-5, with 7 bases identical to TRBD1. The CDR3 is 14 amino acids. Trimming took 3 bases from V and 7 from J; bases not matched to a gene: 9. Germline CDR1 SGDLS, CDR2 YYNGEE.

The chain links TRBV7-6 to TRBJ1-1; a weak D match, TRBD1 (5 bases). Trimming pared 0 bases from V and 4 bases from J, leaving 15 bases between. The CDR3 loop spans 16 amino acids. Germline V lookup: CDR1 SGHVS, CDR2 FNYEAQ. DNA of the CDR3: TGTGCCAGCAGCTTAGCGGGGGGGGAAGGGACCACTGAAGCTTTCTTT. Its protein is CASSLAGGEGTTEAFF.

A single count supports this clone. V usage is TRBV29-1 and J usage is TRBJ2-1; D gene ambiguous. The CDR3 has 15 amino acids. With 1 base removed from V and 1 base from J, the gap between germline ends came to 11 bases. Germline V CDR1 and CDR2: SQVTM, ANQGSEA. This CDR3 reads CSVEGALLSYNEQFF. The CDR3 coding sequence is TGCAGCGTTGAAGGGGCCCTCCTTTCCTACAATGAGCAGTTCTTC.

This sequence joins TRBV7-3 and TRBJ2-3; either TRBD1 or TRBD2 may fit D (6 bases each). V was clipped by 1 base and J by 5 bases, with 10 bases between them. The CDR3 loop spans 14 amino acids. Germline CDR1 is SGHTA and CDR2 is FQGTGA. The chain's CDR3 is CASSLMGGKDTQYF. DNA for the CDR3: TGTGCCAGCAGCTTAATGGGGGGCAAAGATACGCAGTATTTT.

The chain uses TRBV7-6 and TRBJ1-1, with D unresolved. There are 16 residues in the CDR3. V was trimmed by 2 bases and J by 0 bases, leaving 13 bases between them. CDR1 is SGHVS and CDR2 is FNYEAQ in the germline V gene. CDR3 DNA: TGTGCCAGCAGCTTATTTGGAGGTCGGGTGAACACTGAAGCTTTCTTT. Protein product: CASSLFGGRVNTEAFF. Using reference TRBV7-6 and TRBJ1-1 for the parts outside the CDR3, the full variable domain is GAGVSQSPRYKVTKRGQDVALRCDPISGHVSLYWYRQALGQGPEFLTYFNYEAQQDKSGLPNDRFSAERPEGSISTLTIQRTEQRDSAMYRCASSLFGGRVNTEAFFGQGTRLTVV.

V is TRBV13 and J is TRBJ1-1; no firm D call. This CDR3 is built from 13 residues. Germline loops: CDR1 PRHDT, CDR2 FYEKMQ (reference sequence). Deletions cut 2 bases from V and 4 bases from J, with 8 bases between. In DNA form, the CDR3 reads TGTGCCAGCAGCTTACAGTTTGTCACTGAAGCTTTCTTT. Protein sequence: CASSLQFVTEAFF.

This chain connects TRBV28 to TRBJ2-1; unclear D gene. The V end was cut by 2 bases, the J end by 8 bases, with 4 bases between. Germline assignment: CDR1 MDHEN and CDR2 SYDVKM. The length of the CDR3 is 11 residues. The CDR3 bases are TGTGCCAGCAGTTTAATCCATGAGCAGTTCTTC. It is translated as CASSLIHEQFF.

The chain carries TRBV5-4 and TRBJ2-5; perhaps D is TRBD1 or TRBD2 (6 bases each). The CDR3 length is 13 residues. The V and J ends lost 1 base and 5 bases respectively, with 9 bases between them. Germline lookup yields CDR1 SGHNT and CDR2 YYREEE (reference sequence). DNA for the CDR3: TGTGCCAGCAGCTTGAGGGGGAGGGAGACCCAGTACTTC. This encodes CASSLRGRETQYF.

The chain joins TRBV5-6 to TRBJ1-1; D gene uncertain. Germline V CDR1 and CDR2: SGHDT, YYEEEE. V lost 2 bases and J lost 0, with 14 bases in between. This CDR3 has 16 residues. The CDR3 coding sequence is TGTGCCAGCAGCTTTAGGATGGGGAGTATGAACACTGAAGCTTTCTTT. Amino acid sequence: CASSFRMGSMNTEAFF. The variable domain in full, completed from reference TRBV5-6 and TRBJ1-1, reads DAGVTQSPTHLIKTRGQQVTLRCSPKSGHDTVSWYQQALGQGPQFIFQYYEEEERQRGNFPDRFSGHQFPNYSSELNVNALLLGDSALYLCASSFRMGSMNTEAFFGQGTRLTVV.

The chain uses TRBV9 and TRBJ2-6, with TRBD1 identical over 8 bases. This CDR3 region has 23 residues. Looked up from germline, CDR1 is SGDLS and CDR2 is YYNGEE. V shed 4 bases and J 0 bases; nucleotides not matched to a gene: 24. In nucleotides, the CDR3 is TGTGCCAGCAGCTCCTATGCTAAACAACTAAACAGGGGGTTTTCCTCTGGGGCCAACGTCCTGACTTTC. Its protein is CASSSYAKQLNRGFSSGANVLTF.

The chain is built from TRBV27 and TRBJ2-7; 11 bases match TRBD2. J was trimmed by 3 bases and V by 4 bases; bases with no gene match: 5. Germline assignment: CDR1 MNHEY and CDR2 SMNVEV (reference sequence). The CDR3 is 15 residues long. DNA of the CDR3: TGTGCCAGCAGTTCACTAGCGGGAGAGTACTACGAGCAGTACTTC. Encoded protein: CASSSLAGEYYEQYF.

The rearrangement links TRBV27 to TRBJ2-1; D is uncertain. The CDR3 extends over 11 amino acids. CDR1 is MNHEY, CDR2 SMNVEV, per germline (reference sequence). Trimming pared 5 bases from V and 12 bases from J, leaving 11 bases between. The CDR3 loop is CASSIGGGQFF. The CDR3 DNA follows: TGTGCCAGCAGTATAGGCGGTGGGCAGTTCTTC.

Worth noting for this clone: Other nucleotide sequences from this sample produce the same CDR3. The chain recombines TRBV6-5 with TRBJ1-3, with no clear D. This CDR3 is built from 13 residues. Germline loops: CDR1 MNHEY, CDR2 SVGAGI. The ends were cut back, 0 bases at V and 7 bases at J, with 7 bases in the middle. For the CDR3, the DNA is TGTGCCAGCAGTTACTCAACGGGGAACACCATATATTTT. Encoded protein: CASSYSTGNTIYF.

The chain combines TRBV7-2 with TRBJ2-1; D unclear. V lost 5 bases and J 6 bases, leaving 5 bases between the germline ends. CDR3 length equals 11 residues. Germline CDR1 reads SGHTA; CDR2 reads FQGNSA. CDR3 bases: TGTGCCAGCAGCCGCCTCAATGAGCAGTTCTTC. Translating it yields CASSRLNEQFF. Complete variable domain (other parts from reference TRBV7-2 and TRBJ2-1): GAGVSQSPSNKVTEKGKDVELRCDPISGHTALYWYRQSLGQGLEFLIYFQGNSAPDKSGLPSDRFSAERTGGSVSTLTIQRTQQEDSAVYLCASSRLNEQFFGPGTRLTVL.